The clone carrying this TCR beta chain was recorded a few times. This sample is drawn from a study of response to subunit inactivated influenza vaccine. TCRdb fed the RT-PCR reads into MiXCR, producing one record per CDR3 protein. The data contain roughly 570,000 distinct CDR3 sequences, 10% to 15% of them singletons. CDR1 is DFQATT and CDR2 is SNEGSKA in the germline V gene (reference sequence). V lost 2 bases, J lost 0 bases, and 19 bases lay in between. The CDR3 has 17 amino acids. Source: PBMCs from blood, taken roughly 46 days after vaccination. The gene calls are TRBV20-1 and TRBJ1-1; D remains unclear. The TCR sequence derives from a man aged 50-59 years who received an inactivated influenza vaccine. CDR3 sequence: CSARPDRIGWVNTEAFF. CDR3 in DNA: TGCAGTGCTAGACCAGACCGGATCGGGTGGGTGAACACTGAAGCTTTCTTT.